Each of the 15 T cell receptor beta chains below was sequenced from the same sample in a study of T cells in Graves' hyperthyroidism and ophthalmopathy. Researchers took RNA transcripts and amplified the TCR beta CDR3 regions from them. TCR CDR3 underwent first-round RT-PCR with the HTBI primer set. TCRdb recomputed calls from the multiplex PCR reads with MiXCR, one row per CDR3 protein. The repertoire consists of over 45,000 distinct CDR3 sequences, with around half occurring once and the leading ten covering approximately 13%. Input material: blood. Receptors were obtained from a young woman with Graves' ophthalmopathy.

The chain employs TRBV19 and TRBJ1-1; possibly TRBD1 for D (6 bases). V was trimmed by 8 bases and J by 5 bases, leaving 15 bases between them. The CDR3 contains 13 residues. Germline CDR1 LNHDA, CDR2 SQIVND (reference sequence). Here the CDR3 DNA reads TGTGCCAGTGGGGGCGAAGGGGTGACTGAAGCTTTCTTT. Its protein is CASGGEGVTEAFF.

About this clonotype: The conserved phenylalanine or tryptophan normally closing the CDR3 is absent here, so this likely arose from a read error. The V gene is TRBV10-1, the J gene TRBJ1-6; D perhaps matches TRBD1 (5 bases). Germline V lookup: CDR1 WNHNN, CDR2 SYGVQD (reference sequence). Trimming took off 9 bases at V and 5 bases at J, with 14 bases between the two ends. CDR3 length: 14 amino acids. This CDR3 reads CASSDGGDNSPLHS. CDR3 in DNA: TGCGCCAGTAGCGACGGAGGGGATAATTCACCCCTCCACTCT.

Turning to this clonotype: This clone may be a read error of a much larger clone one base away. V and J are TRBV28 and TRBJ1-5, with 9 bases lining up with TRBD1. The CDR3 is 14 amino acids. Germline CDR1 and CDR2: MDHEN and SYDVKM. This CDR3 is CACSPTGGHQPQHF. CDR3 bases: TGTGCCTGCAGTCCTACAGGGGGCCATCAGCCCCAGCATTTT.

This clonotype was recorded many times. The gene calls are TRBV20-1 and TRBJ2-2; 10 bases agree with TRBD2. Germline CDR1 DFQATT, CDR2 SNEGSKA (reference sequence). The V gene end was trimmed by 4 bases and the J gene end by 1 base; junction bases not matched to a gene: 9. The CDR3 extends over 17 amino acids. DNA of the CDR3: TGCAGTGCTATAGGGACTAGCGATAGATTGAACACCGGGGAGCTGTTTTTT. As protein: CSAIGTSDRLNTGELFF.

This clonotype was observed many times. This rearrangement joins TRBV5-1 to TRBJ2-2; TRBD2 agrees at 7 bases. Germline V CDR1 and CDR2: SGHRS, YFSETQ. V lost 7 bases to trimming and J lost 0 bases; unmatched junction nucleotides: 15. This CDR3 is 18 amino acids long. The CDR3 sequence: CASADRERSGTNTGELFF. The CDR3 region has the DNA TGCGCCAGCGCTGATCGGGAACGCAGCGGGACGAACACCGGGGAGCTGTTTTTT.

This clonotype has at least ten counts. This chain connects TRBV6-1 to TRBJ2-3; D gene unclear. CDR3 length: 17 residues. The germline CDR1 and CDR2 sequences are MNHNS and SASEGT. V was trimmed by 1 base and J by 4 bases, leaving 18 bases between them. The CDR3 spells CASSEGALSVGSDTQYF. As DNA, the CDR3 is TGTGCCAGCAGTGAAGGGGCCCTAAGCGTGGGCTCAGATACGCAGTATTTT.

This clonotype was found many times. The chain uses TRBV19 and TRBJ2-5, with D perhaps matching TRBD1 (6 bases). V was trimmed by 3 bases and J by 4 bases, leaving 12 bases between them. The germline V gene encodes CDR1 LNHDA and CDR2 SQIVND (reference sequence). The CDR3 is made up of 14 amino acids. The CDR3 spells CASSIQQGGETQYF. CDR3 coding DNA: TGTGCCAGTAGTATTCAACAGGGCGGAGAGACCCAGTACTTC.

This clonotype was counted ten times or more. The chain is built from TRBV27 and TRBJ2-5, with unresolved D. Germline-derived CDR1 and CDR2 are MNHEY and SMNVEV (reference sequence). Trimming removed 5 bases at V and 3 bases at J, with 13 bases between. The CDR3 loop spans 14 amino acids. The CDR3 here is CASSPRNTEETQYF. Written as DNA, the CDR3 is TGTGCCAGCAGTCCCCGGAACACGGAAGAGACCCAGTACTTC.

The J gene is TRBJ1-1, the V gene TRBV9; 10 nucleotides align to TRBD1. Germline V gene sequence: CDR1 SGDLS, CDR2 YYNGEE. The CDR3 extends over 16 amino acids. The J segment lost 0 bases and the V segment lost 3 bases, leaving 5 bases of the junction unmatched. This CDR3 reads CASSGTGGTVNTEAFF. Here the CDR3 DNA reads TGTGCCAGCAGCGGGACAGGGGGGACAGTGAACACTGAAGCTTTCTTT.

This clonotype was counted ten times or more. The chain joins TRBV28 to TRBJ2-5, with D possibly called TRBD1 or TRBD2 (6 bases each). V lost 6 bases and J 7 bases, leaving 12 bases between the germline ends. CDR3 size: 12 residues. Germline V gene lookup returns CDR1 MDHEN and CDR2 SYDVKM. The CDR3 bases are TGTGCCAGCAGGTTGGGGGGCGGGACCCAGTACTTC. Translating it yields CASRLGGGTQYF.

The chain combines TRBV7-3 with TRBJ1-6; 8 nucleotides match TRBD1. V gave up 5 bases and J gave up 8 bases; unmatched junction bases: 8. The CDR3 has 15 residues. CDR1 is SGHTA and CDR2 is FQGTGA in the germline V gene. CDR3: CASSLGQGPDSPLHF. Written as DNA, the CDR3 is TGTGCCAGCAGCCTAGGACAGGGTCCGGATTCACCCCTCCACTTT.

The genes are TRBV7-3 and TRBJ2-1; perhaps TRBD2 as D (6 bases). Per germline, CDR1 SGHTA and CDR2 FQGTGA. The CDR3 covers 16 residues. The V end lost 5 bases, the J end lost 6 bases, and 20 bases lay between the germline ends. The CDR3 protein is CASSPLGSGLANEQFF. The DNA for the CDR3 is TGTGCCAGCAGCCCCCTGGGTAGCGGACTCGCCAATGAGCAGTTCTTC. The variable domain in full, completed from reference TRBV7-3 and TRBJ2-1, reads GAGVSQTPSNKVTEKGKYVELRCDPISGHTALYWYRQSLGQGPEFLIYFQGTGAADDSGLPNDRFFAVRPEGSVSTLKIQRTERGDSAVYLCASSPLGSGLANEQFFGPGTRLTVL.

This clonotype has a count of ten or more. The chain couples TRBV14 to TRBJ1-1; D gene ambiguous. This CDR3 comprises 15 residues. The germline CDR1 and CDR2 sequences are SGHDN and FVKESK. Trimming left V 1 base short and J 4 bases short, with 13 bases between. Here the CDR3 DNA reads TGTGCCAGCAGCCAAGGAGGTGGGGTTCCCACTGAAGCTTTCTTT. This encodes CASSQGGGVPTEAFF.

With respect to this clonotype: Since no conserved phenylalanine or tryptophan closes the CDR3, a read error is the likely cause. The chain recombines TRBV2 with TRBJ2-3; D is uncertain. The V gene lost 4 bases and the J gene lost 9 bases, with 14 bases spanning the gap. The CDR3 has 13 amino acids. Germline CDR1 and CDR2: SNHLY and FYNNEI. The CDR3 is CASSGLVTNTQYS. The CDR3 nucleotides read TGTGCCAGCAGTGGGCTAGTAACGAACACGCAGTATTCT.

The V call is TRBV5-1, the J call TRBJ2-1; TRBD1 aligns across 11 bases. The J segment lost 9 bases and the V segment lost 6 bases, leaving 5 bases of the junction unmatched. This CDR3 comprises 13 residues. Germline V lookup: CDR1 SGHRS, CDR2 YFSETQ. This chain's CDR3 is CASKGQGEVEQFF. The DNA of the CDR3 is TGCGCCAGCAAGGGACAGGGGGAGGTTGAGCAGTTCTTC.